This entry is about one TCR beta chain. A read error may produce the germline difference seen at one junction end. The germline gives CDR1 SGHAT, CDR2 FQNNGV. The CDR3 runs to 13 residues. These data come from a study of control samples from healthy donors and cancer patients. TCRdb's copy holds only in-frame clones and misses some; the assay was immunoSEQ multiplex PCR. The sample lists about 100,000 clones; less than 90% were seen once. This receptor was taken from a woman between 45 and 60 years old in good health. The chain combines TRBV11-2 with TRBJ1-1, with D unresolved. Sample: blood. CDR3 amino acids: CASSPGGNAEAFF. In DNA form, the CDR3 reads TGTGCCAGCAGCCCCGGCGGGAACGCTGAAGCTTTCTTT.